This is a list of T cell receptor beta chains from one sample in a study of T cell responses to AZD1222 COVID-19 vaccine. The data were produced by immunoSEQ multiplex PCR, yet TCRdb's version contains in-frame clones alone and is incomplete. The sample consists of about 85,000 clones, about 90% of them appearing once. This specimen consisted of peripheral blood, obtained on day 0 of AZD1222 vaccination. The receptors were gathered from an adult in good health. CDR3s include the opening cysteine and the closing phenylalanine or tryptophan. A D gene is named only where the DNA matches it firmly. Only some rows state a clone size, as once, few, many or a class for expanded clones.

d_call	j_call	clone_size	v_call	cdr3_nt	cdr3_aa
NA	TRBJ1-2	once	TRBV21-1	TGTGCCAGCAGCAAGTACAGGGATGGCTACACCTTC	CASSKYRDGYTF
NA	TRBJ1-5	once	TRBV30	TGTGCCTGGATGGGGGGCGGCAATCAGCCCCAGCATTTT	CAWMGGGNQPQHF
TRBD1	TRBJ1-1	NA	TRBV20-1	TGCAGTGCTAGTTCCCAGGGGGCAAACACTGAAGCTTTCTTT	CSASSQGANTEAFF
TRBD2	TRBJ2-2	NA	TRBV19	TGTGCCAGTAGTCCACCGACCGGGACTAGCGCAAAGTGGGGCACCGGGGAGCTGTTTTTT	CASSPPTGTSAKWGTGELFF
NA	TRBJ2-3	NA	TRBV10-2	TGCGCCAGCAGTTTGGACCAAAATACGCAGTATTTT	CASSLDQNTQYF
NA	TRBJ2-2	NA	TRBV24-1	TGTGCCACCTCCGGAGGCTTAGCCGGGGAGCTGTTTTTT	CATSGGLAGELFF
NA	TRBJ2-2	NA	TRBV4-2	TGTGCCAGTAATGAGGGTTACGCGAACACCGGGGAGCTGTTTTTT	CASNEGYANTGELFF
NA	TRBJ2-7	NA	TRBV2	TGTGCCAGCAGTGAAGTTGTGGGGGCATGGGAGCAGTACTTC	CASSEVVGAWEQYF
NA	TRBJ2-1	once	TRBV6-6	TGTGCCAGCAGTTACAAAGCGGAGGGGACGTTCTTC	CASSYKAEGTFF
NA	TRBJ1-1	NA	TRBV27	TGTGCCAGCAGTTTAACGGGGGTGGGGACTGAAGCTTTCTTT	CASSLTGVGTEAFF
NA	TRBJ1-1	NA	TRBV5-1	TGCGCCAGCAGCTTGGGATTCAGCACTGAAGCTTTCTTT	CASSLGFSTEAFF
NA	TRBJ2-2	few	TRBV11-3	TGTGCCAGCAGCTTAATCCGGGACACCGGGGAGCTGTTTTTT	CASSLIRDTGELFF
NA	TRBJ2-7	NA	TRBV7-9	TGTGCCAGCAGCTTAGTGTTGGCCTACGAGCAGTACTTC	CASSLVLAYEQYF
TRBD1	TRBJ2-1	NA	TRBV6-5	TGTGCCAGCAGTTACGAGGACAGGGCGTACAATGAGCAGTTCTTC	CASSYEDRAYNEQFF
NA	TRBJ2-5	NA	TRBV6-1	TGTGCCAGCAGTGAAGCACAGGGTTGGGGAGAGACCCAGTACTTC	CASSEAQGWGETQYF
NA	TRBJ1-4	NA	TRBV5-1	TGCGCCAGCAGCTTGGCAGGAGTTAATGAAAAACTGTTTTTT	CASSLAGVNEKLFF
TRBD1	TRBJ1-2	NA	TRBV30	TGTGCCTGGACCGGGACAGGGAATAACTATGGCTACACCTTC	CAWTGTGNNYGYTF
NA	TRBJ1-5	few	TRBV10-3	TGTGCCATCAGTGAGGGGAGGGAAAATCAGCCCCAGCATTTT	CAISEGRENQPQHF
TRBD1	TRBJ1-2	few	TRBV5-6	TGTGCCAGCACCACCCGGACCGGGACAGGTGGAGGCTACACCTTC	CASTTRTGTGGGYTF
TRBD1	TRBJ1-1	NA	TRBV10-3	TGTGCCACCTCGACAGGGTTGGGGGCTGAAGCTTTCTTT	CATSTGLGAEAFF
NA	TRBJ1-2	NA	TRBV7-9	TGTGCCAGCCGCCGGGACGTAGGAAGAAAAGGCTACACCTTC	CASRRDVGRKGYTF
TRBD1	TRBJ2-6	NA	TRBV14	TGTGCCAGCAGCCAAGGGACAGGGGCCCCCAGGTCTGGGGCCAACGTCCTGACTTTC	CASSQGTGAPRSGANVLTF
TRBD1	TRBJ1-4	once	TRBV28	TGTGCCAGCAGTGGTAGACAGGGGCCGAGGGAAAAACTGTTTTTT	CASSGRQGPREKLFF
TRBD1	TRBJ1-1	NA	TRBV6-5	TGTGCCACCAAACCGGACAGGTTGAACACTGAAGCTTTCTTT	CATKPDRLNTEAFF
TRBD2	TRBJ2-3	NA	TRBV11-2	TGTGCCAGCAGCTTAGGGCTAGCGGGGCAAGCAGATACGCAGTATTTT	CASSLGLAGQADTQYF
NA	TRBJ2-1	NA	TRBV10-3	TGTGCCATCAGTGAGTCGACGGGGTCCGGCAATGAGCAGTTCTTC	CAISESTGSGNEQFF
NA	TRBJ2-5	NA	TRBV5-5	TGTGCCAGCAGCTTGTTGGGGCGCGAGACCCAGTACTTC	CASSLLGRETQYF
TRBD1	TRBJ1-2	NA	TRBV30	TGTGCCTGGCGTCGGGACAGGGGGCGTCCGGGCTACACCTTC	CAWRRDRGRPGYTF
NA	TRBJ2-2	NA	TRBV5-6	TGTGCCAGCAGCTTGCCAGGGAAGAACACCGGGGAGCTGTTTTTT	CASSLPGKNTGELFF
NA	TRBJ1-5	once	TRBV19	TGTGCCAGTAGTACCATAGGGATATCGGGTCAGCCCCAGCATTTT	CASSTIGISGQPQHF
TRBD1	TRBJ2-1	NA	TRBV7-3	TGTGCCAGCAGCCCCGACAGGGGTGGGAATGAGCAGTTCTTC	CASSPDRGGNEQFF
NA	TRBJ1-2	few	TRBV28	TGTGCCAGCAGTTTCGTTAGGGACCTGAGTGGCTACACCTTC	CASSFVRDLSGYTF
NA	TRBJ2-1	NA	TRBV30	TGTGCCTGGAAAATGCGGAGGTTGGCCTACAATGAGCAGTTCTTC	CAWKMRRLAYNEQFF
NA	TRBJ2-2	NA	TRBV3-1/TRBV3-2	TGTGCCAGCAGCCTAAACGGAGGCACCGGGGAGCTGTTTTTT	CASSLNGGTGELFF
NA	TRBJ2-7	NA	TRBV24-1	TGTGCCACCAGTGATGTGGGACACGAGTACGAGCAGTACTTC	CATSDVGHEYEQYF
TRBD1	TRBJ2-7	few	TRBV5-5	TGTGCCAGCAGCTGGGGACAGGGGGCTTACGAGCAGTACTTC	CASSWGQGAYEQYF
TRBD2	TRBJ2-2	NA	TRBV7-2	TGTGCCAGCAGATCTACTAGCGGGATCAACACCGGGGAGCTGTTTTTT	CASRSTSGINTGELFF
TRBD2	TRBJ2-7	NA	TRBV2	TGTGCCAGCAGAGTGACTAGCGGGAGTAGCGAGCAGTACTTC	CASRVTSGSSEQYF
NA	TRBJ2-3	NA	TRBV5-4	TGTGCCAGCAGCTTGAGGGGGAGAATGGCGGATACGCAGTATTTT	CASSLRGRMADTQYF
NA	TRBJ1-1	NA	TRBV29-1	TGCAGCAGTTGGTCTCCGGGGGACACTGAAGCTTTCTTT	CSSWSPGDTEAFF
NA	TRBJ2-3	few	TRBV6-5	TGTGCCAGCGCCTCGAGGACTAGCACAGATACGCAGTATTTT	CASASRTSTDTQYF
NA	TRBJ1-6	NA	TRBV14	TGTGCCAGCAGCCAAGCTGGGGGCGGATATAATTCACCCCTCCACTTT	CASSQAGGGYNSPLHF
NA	TRBJ2-2	once	TRBV5-1	TGCGCCAGCAGCTTGGCCTCTAGCACCGGGGAGCTGTTTTTT	CASSLASSTGELFF
NA	TRBJ2-5	NA	TRBV9	TGTGCCAGCAGCGTAGCGGCAGGGGACGAGACCCAGTACTTC	CASSVAAGDETQYF
NA	TRBJ1-1	NA	TRBV20-1	TGCAGTGCTAGACTAGGAGCTTTCTTT	CSARLGAFF
NA	TRBJ1-6	NA	TRBV28	TGTGCCAGCAGTTTAAAGAATTCACCCCTCCACTTT	CASSLKNSPLHF
TRBD1	TRBJ2-7	NA	TRBV28	TGTGCCAGCAGGGGGACAGGGACCTACGAGCAGTACTTC	CASRGTGTYEQYF
NA	TRBJ2-5	NA	TRBV28	TGTGCCAGCAGTCCCGTGGGGGGCTCAGAGACCCAGTACTTC	CASSPVGGSETQYF
NA	TRBJ1-4	NA	TRBV7-2	TGTGCCAGCAGGGGGCAACCGGATGAAAAACTGTTTTTT	CASRGQPDEKLFF
NA	TRBJ2-7	NA	TRBV7-8	TGTGCCAGCAGCCCGGCGGGTGGGGGAACGTACGAGCAGTACTTC	CASSPAGGGTYEQYF
NA	TRBJ2-7	NA	TRBV7-2	TGTGCCAGCAGCTTAATCCCCTACTCCTACGAGCAGTACTTC	CASSLIPYSYEQYF
NA	TRBJ1-1	NA	TRBV19	TGTGCCAGTAGTATTACCGGGGGGTCTTCTGAAGCTTTCTTT	CASSITGGSSEAFF
NA	TRBJ1-5	NA	TRBV28	TGTGCCAGCAGTTTTTTAGTGGGACATTCCGATCAGCCCCAGCATTTT	CASSFLVGHSDQPQHF
NA	TRBJ1-1	NA	TRBV6-5	TGTGCCAGCAATAAGGGACCGAACACTGAAGCTTTCTTT	CASNKGPNTEAFF
TRBD1	TRBJ1-6	few	TRBV27	TGTGCCAGCAGCGGGACAGGGTTTAGTAATTCACCCCTCCACTTT	CASSGTGFSNSPLHF
TRBD1	TRBJ2-1	NA	TRBV9	TGTGCCAGCAGCCACGGACAGGGGATAAATGAGCAGTTCTTC	CASSHGQGINEQFF
NA	TRBJ1-5	few	TRBV7-2	TGTGCCAGCAGCCCGACAGGTCCCCCCAATCAGCCCCAGCATTTT	CASSPTGPPNQPQHF